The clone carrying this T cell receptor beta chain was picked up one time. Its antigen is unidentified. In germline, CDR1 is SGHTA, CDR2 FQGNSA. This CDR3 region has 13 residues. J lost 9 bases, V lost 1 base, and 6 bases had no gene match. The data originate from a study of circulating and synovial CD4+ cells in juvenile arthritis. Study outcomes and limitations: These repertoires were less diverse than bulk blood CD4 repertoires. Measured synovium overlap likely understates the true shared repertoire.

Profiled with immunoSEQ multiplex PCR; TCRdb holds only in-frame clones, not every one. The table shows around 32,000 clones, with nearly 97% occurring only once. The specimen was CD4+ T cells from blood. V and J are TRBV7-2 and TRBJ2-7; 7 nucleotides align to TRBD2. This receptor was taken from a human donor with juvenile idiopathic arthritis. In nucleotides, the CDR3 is TGTGCCAGCAGCTTAGAGAGCGGGGCAGTGCAGTACTTC. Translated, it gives CASSLESGAVQYF.